Described below is a single T cell receptor beta chain sequence and its context. The antigen is unknown. CDR1 MDHEN and CDR2 SYDVKM come from the germline V gene. The CDR3 covers 21 residues. Unmatched junction bases numbered 25, after V lost 5 bases and J lost 5 bases. The record originates from a study of response to subunit inactivated influenza vaccine. Study conclusions and caveats: New T cells are recruited in small numbers by each seasonal influenza vaccination, according to the authors' suggestion.

TCRdb re-called the RT-PCR reads through MiXCR, storing one row per CDR3 protein. The sample consists of fewer than 250,000 distinct CDR3 sequences, roughly 14% of them appearing once. The origin of this receptor is a man aged 45-60 years who received an inactivated influenza vaccine. The input for sequencing was CD8+ T cells sorted from PBMCs, taken more than 4 days after vaccination. The V and J genes are TRBV28 and TRBJ2-2, with 8 bases identical to TRBD2. Written as DNA, the CDR3 is TGTGCCAGCAGTGAGCCTACCGGGACTAGACTACGGGCCCGACCTACCGGGGAGCTGTTTTTT. Amino acid sequence: CASSEPTGTRLRARPTGELFF. Filled out from reference TRBV28 and TRBJ2-2, the complete variable domain reads DVKVTQSSRYLVKRTGEKVFLECVQDMDHENMFWYRQDPGLGLRLIYFSYDVKMKEKGDIPEGYSVSREKKERFSLILESASTNQTSMYLCASSEPTGTRLRARPTGELFFGEGSRLTVL.